These T cell receptor beta chains were read from a single sample in a study of blood T cell repertoires in COVID-19. The method was immunoSEQ multiplex PCR; TCRdb's version includes in-frame clones alone and lacks a portion of them. The sample consists of around 99,000 clones, 70% to 80% of them appearing once. The sequenced sample was peripheral blood. The receptors stem from a woman older than 75 with active or convalescent COVID-19. Both conserved end residues are part of each CDR3. Each record gives: V gene, J gene, clone size, D gene, CDR3 DNA, CDR3 protein. The D gene is left open where the match is weak. The size entry is marked missing in some rows and otherwise reads once, few, many or a size class.

v_gene: TRBV4-3
j_gene: TRBJ2-5
abundance: NA
d_gene: TRBD2
CDR3nt: TGCGCCAGCAGCAAACCACGGACTAGCACACCGGGGACCCAGTACTTC
CDR3aa: CASSKPRTSTPGTQYF

v_gene: TRBV5-4
j_gene: TRBJ1-2
abundance: few
d_gene: NA
CDR3nt: TGTGCCAGCAGCTGGGGCCCCGGGGGGGATAACTATGGCTACACCTTC
CDR3aa: CASSWGPGGDNYGYTF

v_gene: TRBV5-1
j_gene: TRBJ1-1
abundance: NA
d_gene: TRBD1
CDR3nt: TGTGCCAGCAGCTCCGGGACAGCTATTGAAGCTTTCTTT
CDR3aa: CASSSGTAIEAFF

v_gene: TRBV19
j_gene: TRBJ2-7
abundance: NA
d_gene: TRBD1
CDR3nt: TGTGCCAGTAGCTTCGGACAGGGGTACGAGCAGTACTTC
CDR3aa: CASSFGQGYEQYF

v_gene: TRBV6-4
j_gene: TRBJ2-2
abundance: NA
d_gene: NA
CDR3nt: TGTGCCAGCAGTGAGCAGGCGCACACCGGGGAGCTGTTTTTT
CDR3aa: CASSEQAHTGELFF

v_gene: TRBV29-1
j_gene: TRBJ2-7
abundance: NA
d_gene: TRBD1
CDR3nt: TGCAGCGTTGAAGTCAGGGGGCCTTCAGACGAGCAGTACTTC
CDR3aa: CSVEVRGPSDEQYF

v_gene: TRBV15
j_gene: TRBJ2-1
abundance: NA
d_gene: NA
CDR3nt: TGTGCCACCAGCGGTGGGACTTTCAATGAGCAGTTCTTC
CDR3aa: CATSGGTFNEQFF

v_gene: TRBV19
j_gene: TRBJ1-2
abundance: few
d_gene: TRBD1
CDR3nt: TGTGCCATCCACAGGGGAGAGGGTGGCTACACCTTC
CDR3aa: CAIHRGEGGYTF

v_gene: TRBV19
j_gene: TRBJ2-7
abundance: NA
d_gene: TRBD2
CDR3nt: TGTGCCAGTTCCCGCGGGAGCCAATACGAGCAGTACTTC
CDR3aa: CASSRGSQYEQYF

v_gene: TRBV5-6
j_gene: TRBJ2-2
abundance: NA
d_gene: NA
CDR3nt: TGTGCCAGCAGCTTGGGGCTAGCTTTTACCGGGGAGCTGTTTTTT
CDR3aa: CASSLGLAFTGELFF

v_gene: TRBV27
j_gene: TRBJ1-4
abundance: NA
d_gene: NA
CDR3nt: TGTGCCAGCGTTGTCGGGAAGGTAGCTAATGAAAAACTGTTTTTT
CDR3aa: CASVVGKVANEKLFF

v_gene: TRBV6-6
j_gene: TRBJ1-1
abundance: NA
d_gene: TRBD1
CDR3nt: TGTGCCAGCAGTCACGACAGGGGGAACACTGAAGCTTTCTTT
CDR3aa: CASSHDRGNTEAFF

v_gene: TRBV6-5
j_gene: TRBJ1-3
abundance: few
d_gene: NA
CDR3nt: TGTGCCAGCAGTTACTCTTCAGGGTCAGGCAACACCATATATTTT
CDR3aa: CASSYSSGSGNTIYF

v_gene: TRBV6-5
j_gene: TRBJ2-1
abundance: NA
d_gene: TRBD2
CDR3nt: TGTGCCAGCAGCTCAAGGCGGGAGGGCCGCAATGAGCAGTTCTTC
CDR3aa: CASSSRREGRNEQFF

v_gene: TRBV7-6
j_gene: TRBJ2-1
abundance: NA
d_gene: TRBD1
CDR3nt: TGTGCCAGCAGCCCGAATATCGGACAGGGGGCTGGTGAGCAGTTCTTC
CDR3aa: CASSPNIGQGAGEQFF

v_gene: TRBV23-1
j_gene: TRBJ1-5
abundance: NA
d_gene: TRBD1
CDR3nt: TGCGCCAGCGACCTAGGGACAGGGGGCAATCAGCCCCAGCATTTT
CDR3aa: CASDLGTGGNQPQHF

v_gene: TRBV5-5
j_gene: TRBJ2-7
abundance: NA
d_gene: TRBD1
CDR3nt: TGTGCCAGCAGCTTGGCCCCGGGACAGAGGTTTCCCGAGCAGTACTTC
CDR3aa: CASSLAPGQRFPEQYF

v_gene: TRBV24-1
j_gene: TRBJ2-5
abundance: NA
d_gene: TRBD2
CDR3nt: TGTGCCACCAGTGATCCCGGACTAGCGGGAGTCCAAGAGACCCAGTACTTC
CDR3aa: CATSDPGLAGVQETQYF

v_gene: TRBV6-2/TRBV6-3
j_gene: TRBJ1-2
abundance: NA
d_gene: TRBD1
CDR3nt: TGTGCCAGCACCCCTGGGCCAGGACAGGGGGCTTACTATGGCTACACCTTC
CDR3aa: CASTPGPGQGAYYGYTF

v_gene: TRBV7-2
j_gene: TRBJ2-7
abundance: NA
d_gene: NA
CDR3nt: TGTGCCAGCAGCTTAGTCGGTCTGGGCACCGGTTCGGAGCAGTACTTC
CDR3aa: CASSLVGLGTGSEQYF

v_gene: TRBV6-5
j_gene: TRBJ2-2
abundance: NA
d_gene: NA
CDR3nt: TGTGCCAGCAGATCAAGACTAGTAGCCGGGGAGCTGTTTTTT
CDR3aa: CASRSRLVAGELFF

v_gene: TRBV6-5
j_gene: TRBJ1-5
abundance: NA
d_gene: NA
CDR3nt: TGTGCCACCCTATGGACAGCTGATAGCAATCAGCCCCAGCATTTT
CDR3aa: CATLWTADSNQPQHF

v_gene: TRBV9
j_gene: TRBJ2-2
abundance: NA
d_gene: TRBD2
CDR3nt: TGTGCCAGCAGCCCCGGGGGGGACACCGGGGAGCTGTTTTTT
CDR3aa: CASSPGGDTGELFF

v_gene: TRBV18
j_gene: TRBJ2-3
abundance: NA
d_gene: NA
CDR3nt: TGTGCCAGCTCACCTCTTTCTCTCGGGAGAGGTAGCACAGATACGCAGTATTTT
CDR3aa: CASSPLSLGRGSTDTQYF

v_gene: TRBV5-1
j_gene: TRBJ1-4
abundance: NA
d_gene: NA
CDR3nt: TGCGCCAGCAGACAAGAACAGGGAAGGAATGAAAAACTGTTTTTT
CDR3aa: CASRQEQGRNEKLFF

v_gene: TRBV6-1
j_gene: TRBJ2-7
abundance: NA
d_gene: TRBD2
CDR3nt: TGTGCCAGCAGTGGAGCTAGCGGCTACGAGCAGTACTTC
CDR3aa: CASSGASGYEQYF

v_gene: TRBV29-1
j_gene: TRBJ2-1
abundance: once
d_gene: TRBD2
CDR3nt: TGCAGCGTTGAAGTTGGGCTAGCGGACTCCTACAATGAGCAGTTCTTC
CDR3aa: CSVEVGLADSYNEQFF

v_gene: TRBV6-5
j_gene: TRBJ2-3
abundance: NA
d_gene: TRBD2
CDR3nt: TGTGCCAGCAAACAGCTAGCGGGAAGCACAGATACGCAGTATTTT
CDR3aa: CASKQLAGSTDTQYF

v_gene: TRBV30
j_gene: TRBJ1-2
abundance: NA
d_gene: NA
CDR3nt: TGTGCCTGGAGTTTCAACGGACGGGGTGATGGCTACACCTTC
CDR3aa: CAWSFNGRGDGYTF

v_gene: TRBV18
j_gene: TRBJ2-1
abundance: once
d_gene: TRBD2
CDR3nt: TGTGCCAGCTCACCATGGCTAGCGGACACCTACAATGAGCAGTTCTTC
CDR3aa: CASSPWLADTYNEQFF

v_gene: TRBV5-5
j_gene: TRBJ2-5
abundance: NA
d_gene: NA
CDR3nt: TGTGCCAGCAGCCGTTCAGGGGTCAGCCAAGAGACCCAGTACTTC
CDR3aa: CASSRSGVSQETQYF

v_gene: TRBV2
j_gene: TRBJ1-3
abundance: NA
d_gene: NA
CDR3nt: TGTGCCAGCAGTGAAACCCGGGGAAACACCATATATTTT
CDR3aa: CASSETRGNTIYF

v_gene: TRBV9
j_gene: TRBJ2-2
abundance: NA
d_gene: NA
CDR3nt: TGTGCCAGCAGTCTTATCCTAGATCCCTGGAACACCGGGGAGCTGTTTTTT
CDR3aa: CASSLILDPWNTGELFF

v_gene: TRBV27
j_gene: TRBJ2-1
abundance: once
d_gene: TRBD2
CDR3nt: TGTGCCAGCAGTGGGACTAGCGGTCGGAGGAATGAGCAGTTCTTC
CDR3aa: CASSGTSGRRNEQFF

v_gene: TRBV2
j_gene: TRBJ2-3
abundance: NA
d_gene: TRBD1
CDR3nt: TGTGCCAGCAGTGTCGACAGGGGAAGGACAGATACGCAGTATTTT
CDR3aa: CASSVDRGRTDTQYF

v_gene: TRBV27
j_gene: TRBJ2-1
abundance: NA
d_gene: TRBD2
CDR3nt: TGTGCCAGCAGTTTGACTAGCGGGACCTACAATGAGCAGTTCTTC
CDR3aa: CASSLTSGTYNEQFF

v_gene: TRBV3-1/TRBV3-2
j_gene: TRBJ2-7
abundance: NA
d_gene: NA
CDR3nt: TGTGCCAGCAGCCACTCCGGTGGGAGGTCTTACGAGCAGTACTTC
CDR3aa: CASSHSGGRSYEQYF

v_gene: TRBV6-2/TRBV6-3
j_gene: TRBJ1-5
abundance: NA
d_gene: TRBD1
CDR3nt: TGTGCCAGCAGTCCCGGACAGGGCAGCAATCAGCCCCAGCATTTT
CDR3aa: CASSPGQGSNQPQHF

v_gene: TRBV24-1
j_gene: TRBJ2-1
abundance: NA
d_gene: TRBD1
CDR3nt: TGTGCCACCAGTGGTACAATCGGACAGGGGACCCACAATGAGCAGTTCTTC
CDR3aa: CATSGTIGQGTHNEQFF

v_gene: TRBV19
j_gene: TRBJ1-1
abundance: NA
d_gene: TRBD1
CDR3nt: TGTGCCAGTAGTATACCGGGACAGGGCCTACTTCGAGCTTTCTTT
CDR3aa: CASSIPGQGLLRAFF

v_gene: TRBV6-1
j_gene: TRBJ1-5
abundance: NA
d_gene: TRBD1
CDR3nt: TGTGCCAGCAGTGACCCGACAGGGGTGAATAGCAATCAGCCCCAGCATTTT
CDR3aa: CASSDPTGVNSNQPQHF

v_gene: TRBV6-5
j_gene: TRBJ2-7
abundance: NA
d_gene: TRBD1
CDR3nt: TGTGCCAGCAGATCCGGGACAGGGGGCGAGCAGTACTTC
CDR3aa: CASRSGTGGEQYF

v_gene: TRBV6-2/TRBV6-3
j_gene: TRBJ1-3
abundance: NA
d_gene: TRBD1
CDR3nt: TGTGCCAGCAGTTTCGGACAGGGAAGAAACACCATATATTTT
CDR3aa: CASSFGQGRNTIYF

v_gene: TRBV5-4
j_gene: TRBJ2-7
abundance: few
d_gene: NA
CDR3nt: TGTGCCAGCAGCTTCGGCGGGACGAGCTCCTACGAGCAGTACTTC
CDR3aa: CASSFGGTSSYEQYF

v_gene: TRBV2
j_gene: TRBJ1-5
abundance: few
d_gene: NA
CDR3nt: TGTGCCAGCAGTGAAAGGGGATATCAGCCCCAGCATTTT
CDR3aa: CASSERGYQPQHF

v_gene: TRBV15
j_gene: TRBJ2-7
abundance: NA
d_gene: NA
CDR3nt: TGTGCCACCAGCAGAGTTGTGGGGGCGGGCGCCTACGAGCAGTACTTC
CDR3aa: CATSRVVGAGAYEQYF

v_gene: TRBV29-1
j_gene: TRBJ1-1
abundance: once
d_gene: NA
CDR3nt: TGCAGCGCCGATGCAGGGAACACTGAAGCTTTCTTT
CDR3aa: CSADAGNTEAFF

v_gene: TRBV6-1
j_gene: TRBJ2-7
abundance: NA
d_gene: TRBD1
CDR3nt: TGTGCCAGCAGTGACCAGACAGGGCTAAAGCAGTACTTC
CDR3aa: CASSDQTGLKQYF

v_gene: TRBV24-1
j_gene: TRBJ1-5
abundance: few
d_gene: TRBD1
CDR3nt: TGTGCCACCAGTGACTCCGGACAGGGGACGTGGCAGCCCCAGCATTTT
CDR3aa: CATSDSGQGTWQPQHF

v_gene: TRBV11-1
j_gene: TRBJ2-1
abundance: NA
d_gene: TRBD2
CDR3nt: TGTGCCAGCAGCTCGTCAGCGGGATCACTTATTAGTGAGCAGTTCTTC
CDR3aa: CASSSSAGSLISEQFF

v_gene: TRBV6-5
j_gene: TRBJ1-2
abundance: NA
d_gene: NA
CDR3nt: TGTGCCAGCAGTTCTACCTATGGCTACACCTTC
CDR3aa: CASSSTYGYTF

v_gene: TRBV2
j_gene: TRBJ1-2
abundance: NA
d_gene: NA
CDR3nt: TGTGCCAGCAGTGAGACTGGGAACTATGGCTACACCTTC
CDR3aa: CASSETGNYGYTF

v_gene: TRBV7-2
j_gene: TRBJ2-1
abundance: NA
d_gene: NA
CDR3nt: TGTGCCAGCAGCTTCCAACGGGACAATGAGCAGTTCTTC
CDR3aa: CASSFQRDNEQFF

v_gene: TRBV7-9
j_gene: TRBJ2-1
abundance: NA
d_gene: TRBD1
CDR3nt: TGTGCCGGGTCCTCAGGGGGCTCGCCCTACAATGAGCAGTTCTTC
CDR3aa: CAGSSGGSPYNEQFF